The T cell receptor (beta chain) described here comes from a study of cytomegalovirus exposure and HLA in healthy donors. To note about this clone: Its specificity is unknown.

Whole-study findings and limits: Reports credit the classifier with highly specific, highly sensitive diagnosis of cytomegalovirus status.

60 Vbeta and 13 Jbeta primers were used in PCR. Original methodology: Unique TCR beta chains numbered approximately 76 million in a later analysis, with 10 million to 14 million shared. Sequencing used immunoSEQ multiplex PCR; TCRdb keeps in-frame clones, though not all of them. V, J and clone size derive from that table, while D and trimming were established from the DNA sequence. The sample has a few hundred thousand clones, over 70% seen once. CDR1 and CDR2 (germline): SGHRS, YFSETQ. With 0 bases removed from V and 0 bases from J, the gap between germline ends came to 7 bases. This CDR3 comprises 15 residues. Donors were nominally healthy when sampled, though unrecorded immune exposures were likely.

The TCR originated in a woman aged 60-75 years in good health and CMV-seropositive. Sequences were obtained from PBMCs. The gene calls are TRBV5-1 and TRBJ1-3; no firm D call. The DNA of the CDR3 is TGCGCCAGCAGCTTGGACACAAGCTCTGGAAACACCATATATTTT. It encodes CASSLDTSSGNTIYF.